Here is one T cell receptor beta chain with its context. The CDR3 extends over 14 amino acids. J gave up 1 base and V 4 bases, and 2 bases lay outside the gene matches. CDR1 is MNHEY and CDR2 is SVGAGI in the germline V gene. Using immunoSEQ multiplex PCR, the repertoire was profiled, and TCRdb retains in-frame clones only, with some absent. The sample shows some 2,500,000 clones, 93% of them seen only once. This specimen belongs to a study of shared clonotypes between healthy human individuals. Donors, healthy HIV-negative adults, lacked recent acute infections or vaccinations. The J gene is TRBJ2-3, the V gene TRBV6-5; 7 bases map to TRBD2. The material sequenced was naive CD4+ T cells from PBMCs. This sample's subset: CD45RA+ positively selected. The receptor was isolated from a man younger than 35 in good health. Some clones in this sample may be carry-over from other donors' samples. As DNA, the CDR3 is TGTGCCAGCAGTTTACGGGGGGGCACAGATACGCAGTATTTT. Protein product: CASSLRGGTDTQYF.